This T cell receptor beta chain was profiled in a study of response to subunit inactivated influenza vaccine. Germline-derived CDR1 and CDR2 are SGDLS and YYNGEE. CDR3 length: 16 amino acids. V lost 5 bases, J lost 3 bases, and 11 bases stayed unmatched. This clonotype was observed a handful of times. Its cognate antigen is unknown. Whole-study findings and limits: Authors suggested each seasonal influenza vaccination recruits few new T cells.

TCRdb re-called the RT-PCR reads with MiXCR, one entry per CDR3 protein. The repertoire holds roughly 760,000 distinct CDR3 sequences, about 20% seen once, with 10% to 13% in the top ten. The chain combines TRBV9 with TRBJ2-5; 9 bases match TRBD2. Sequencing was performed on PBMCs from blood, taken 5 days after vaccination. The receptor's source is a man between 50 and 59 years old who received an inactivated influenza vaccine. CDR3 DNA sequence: TGTGCCAGCAGTCCCGGGTCACTAGCGGGTAAAGAGACCCAGTACTTC. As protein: CASSPGSLAGKETQYF.